Shown below are 12 T cell receptor beta chains from a single sample sequenced in a study of control samples from healthy donors and cancer patients. TCRdb's table, derived via immunoSEQ multiplex PCR, lists solely in-frame clones and lacks some. The profile covers fewer than 150,000 clones, with over 75% appearing a single time and roughly 2.7% taken by the ten largest. Sequencing input: blood. The receptors derive from a man aged 18-30 years in good health.

The chain employs TRBV6-5 and TRBJ2-1; the match to TRBD2 covers 9 bases. This CDR3 is 14 amino acids long. The V and J ends lost 8 bases and 6 bases, in that order; junction bases with no gene match: 8. Germline assignment: CDR1 MNHEY and CDR2 SVGAGI. In nucleotides, the CDR3 is TGTGCCAGCGCAGTCCGACTAGCGGCCAATGAGCAGTTCTTC. It specifies CASAVRLAANEQFF.

The CDR3 loop reads CSVGDRAYGYTF. CDR3 DNA: TGCAGCGTCGGGGACCGAGCCTATGGCTACACCTTC. The chain has TRBV29-1 and TRBJ1-2, with a possible D match to TRBD1 (5 bases). This CDR3 is built from 12 residues. Germline lookup yields CDR1 SQVTM and CDR2 ANQGSEA. V was clipped by 6 bases and J by 4 bases, with 12 bases between them. Filled out from reference TRBV29-1 and TRBJ1-2, the complete variable domain reads SAVISQKPSRDICQRGTSLTIQCQVDSQVTMMFWYRQQPGQSLTLIATANQGSEATYESGFVIDKFPISRPNLTFSTLTVSNMSPEDSSIYLCSVGDRAYGYTFGSGTRLTVV.

The CDR3 DNA reads TGTGCCAGCAGCCATATGGCCACAGGGGAGGATCAGCCCCAGCATTTT. It codes for CASSHMATGEDQPQHF. The chain uses TRBV7-9 and TRBJ1-5; 7 bases line up with TRBD1. V was pared by 5 bases and J by 5 bases, with 12 bases of the junction left unmatched. This CDR3 is built from 16 residues. Germline-derived CDR1 and CDR2 are SEHNR and FQNEAQ (reference sequence).

The chain joins TRBV29-1 to TRBJ2-5, with 9 bases fitting TRBD1. Germline CDR1 reads SQVTM; CDR2 reads ANQGSEA. Losses at the gene ends were 7 bases for V and 5 bases for J; bases not matched to a gene: 11. This CDR3 is 14 amino acids long. The chain's CDR3 is CSGEDRGGLETQYF. CDR3 DNA sequence: TGCAGCGGCGAGGACAGGGGAGGTTTGGAGACCCAGTACTTC.

CDR3 DNA: TGTGCCAGTAGTATAGGACAGAGCTCTGGAAACACCATATATTTT. Its translation is CASSIGQSSGNTIYF. The chain has TRBV19 and TRBJ1-3; D is possibly TRBD1 (5 bases). CDR1 is LNHDA and CDR2 is SQIVND in the germline V gene (reference sequence). The length of the CDR3 is 15 residues. Trimming cost V 1 base and J 0 bases, with 7 bases left between them.

The chain links TRBV7-9 to TRBJ1-6; D ambiguous. Trimming left V 0 bases short and J 9 bases short, with 9 bases between. The CDR3 is 14 residues long. The germline CDR1 and CDR2 sequences are SEHNR and FQNEAQ (reference sequence). For the CDR3, the DNA is TGTGCCAGCAGCTTAGCCCCGGACCCTTCACCCCTCCACTTT. This gives the protein CASSLAPDPSPLHF.

The V gene is TRBV13, the J gene TRBJ2-3, with a weak D call TRBD2 (6 bases). Trimming pared 3 bases from V and 0 bases from J, leaving 10 bases between. The length of the CDR3 is 15 residues. CDR1 PRHDT and CDR2 FYEKMQ come from the germline V gene (reference sequence). In DNA, the CDR3 is TGTGCCAGCAGCTTTAGTAGCGGTAGCACAGATACGCAGTATTTT. Protein sequence: CASSFSSGSTDTQYF.

The chain uses TRBV7-2 and TRBJ1-1, with D unresolved. Trimming removed 4 bases at V and 2 bases at J, with 2 bases between. This CDR3 is built from 11 residues. CDR1 and CDR2 from the germline V gene are SGHTA and FQGNSA. The CDR3 bases are TGTGCCAGCAGCTCAAACACTGAAGCTTTCTTT. It is translated as CASSSNTEAFF.

The chain recombines TRBV12-5 with TRBJ2-2, with TRBD2 matching over 12 bases. CDR3 length: 22 residues. Losses at the gene ends were 0 bases for V and 1 base for J; bases not matched to a gene: 15. CDR1 and CDR2 (germline): LGHNT, FRNRAP. The CDR3 spells CASGLVPLGLAGGVLNTGELFF. For the CDR3, the DNA is TGTGCTAGTGGTTTGGTACCCCTCGGGCTAGCGGGAGGGGTGTTGAACACCGGGGAGCTGTTTTTT.

This sequence joins TRBV15 and TRBJ2-2, with D unclear. Per the germline V gene, CDR1 is LNHNV and CDR2 is YYDKDF (reference sequence). CDR3 length: 15 amino acids. Trimming cost V 4 bases and J 6 bases, with 15 bases left between them. CDR3 amino acids: CATSMDLASAGELFF. The CDR3 DNA is TGTGCCACCAGCATGGACCTGGCCTCGGCCGGGGAGCTGTTTTTT.

The V gene is TRBV6-5, the J gene TRBJ2-7, with TRBD1 identical over 10 bases. V was pared by 2 bases and J by 4 bases, with 2 bases of the junction left unmatched. In germline, CDR1 is MNHEY, CDR2 SVGAGI. The CDR3 sequence is 14 residues long. The CDR3 coding sequence is TGTGCCAGCAGTTACCGGGGACAGGGGTACGAGCAGTACTTC. It is translated as CASSYRGQGYEQYF.

The DNA of the CDR3 is TGTGCCAGCAGCCGACTAGCAACTTCCTACAATGAGCAGTTCTTC. It is translated as CASSRLATSYNEQFF. V gene TRBV11-3 combines with J gene TRBJ2-1, with 7 bases lining up with TRBD2. V lost 5 bases, J lost 1 base, and 5 bases stayed unmatched. Germline lookup yields CDR1 SGHNT and CDR2 YENEEA. The CDR3 sequence is 15 residues long.